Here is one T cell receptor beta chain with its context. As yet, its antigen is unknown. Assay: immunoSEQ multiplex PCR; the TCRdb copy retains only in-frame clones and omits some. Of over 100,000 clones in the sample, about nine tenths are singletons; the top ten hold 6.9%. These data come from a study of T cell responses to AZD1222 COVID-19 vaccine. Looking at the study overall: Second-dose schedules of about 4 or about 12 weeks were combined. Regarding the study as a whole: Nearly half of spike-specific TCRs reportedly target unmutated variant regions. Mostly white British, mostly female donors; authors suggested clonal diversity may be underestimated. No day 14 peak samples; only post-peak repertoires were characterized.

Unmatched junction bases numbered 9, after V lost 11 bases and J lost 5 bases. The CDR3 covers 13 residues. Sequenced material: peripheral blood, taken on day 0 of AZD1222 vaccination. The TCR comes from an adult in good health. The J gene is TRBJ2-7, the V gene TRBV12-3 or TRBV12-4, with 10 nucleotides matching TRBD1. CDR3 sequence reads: CASTRQGANEQYF. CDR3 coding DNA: TGTGCCTCAACTAGACAGGGGGCCAACGAGCAGTACTTC.